This T cell receptor beta chain comes out of a study of T-cell memory formation after mild COVID-19. Across the whole study: Clusters were largely donor specific.

This clonotype was counted only a few times. Antigen unknown. Trimming cost V 3 bases and J 1 base, with 8 bases left between them. This CDR3 spans 14 amino acids. Per germline, CDR1 KGHSH and CDR2 LQKENI. TCRdb re-analysed the 5' RACE reads in MiXCR, keeping a single row per CDR3 protein. The sample holds about 470,000 distinct CDR3 sequences; 15% to 20% are singletons and the top ten take 9% to 15%. Study-level points and caveats: Certain responding clones were present in pre-infection memory, suggesting participation of cross-reactive memory. Clones shrinking between day 15 and 85 showed a balanced CD4/CD8 split, and those that grew later tilted toward CD4+.

The sample comprised PBMCs or a T cell subset sorted from them (not recorded which). This receptor was taken from an adult woman who had mild COVID-19 (a few samples of this study predate the infection). Cell type and time point are not known. The chain employs TRBV18 and TRBJ2-3; D is unresolved. CDR3 in amino acids: CASSPSEGTDTQYF. In DNA, the CDR3 is TGTGCCAGCTCACCCTCTGAGGGCACAGATACGCAGTATTTT.